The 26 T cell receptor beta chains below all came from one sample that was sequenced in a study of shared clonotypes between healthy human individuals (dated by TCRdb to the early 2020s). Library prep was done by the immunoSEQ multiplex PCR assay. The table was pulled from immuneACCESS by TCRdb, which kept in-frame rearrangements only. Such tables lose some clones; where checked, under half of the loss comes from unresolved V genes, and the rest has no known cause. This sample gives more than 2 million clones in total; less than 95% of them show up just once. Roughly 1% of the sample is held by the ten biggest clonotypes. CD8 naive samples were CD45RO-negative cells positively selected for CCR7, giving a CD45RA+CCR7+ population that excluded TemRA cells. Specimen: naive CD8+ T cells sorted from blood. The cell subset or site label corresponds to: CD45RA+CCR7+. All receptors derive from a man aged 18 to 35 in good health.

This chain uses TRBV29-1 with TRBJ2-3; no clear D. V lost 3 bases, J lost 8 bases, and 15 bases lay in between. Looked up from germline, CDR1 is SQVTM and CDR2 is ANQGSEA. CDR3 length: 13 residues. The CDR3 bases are TGCAGCGTTGATCTTGCGACTTCGGGTACGCAGTATTTT. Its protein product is CSVDLATSGTQYF.

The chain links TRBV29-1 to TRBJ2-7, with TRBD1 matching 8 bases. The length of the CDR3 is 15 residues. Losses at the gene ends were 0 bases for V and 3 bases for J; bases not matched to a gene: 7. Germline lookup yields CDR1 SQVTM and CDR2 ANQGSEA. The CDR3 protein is CSVEDPGQGDYEQYF. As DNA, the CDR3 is TGCAGCGTTGAAGATCCAGGACAGGGTGACTACGAGCAGTACTTC.

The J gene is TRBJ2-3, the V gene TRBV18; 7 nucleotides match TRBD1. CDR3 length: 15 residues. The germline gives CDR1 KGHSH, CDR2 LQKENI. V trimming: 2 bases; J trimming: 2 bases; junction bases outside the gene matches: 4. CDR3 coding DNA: TGTGCCAGCTCACCAGGACAGGTACTCACAGATACGCAGTATTTT. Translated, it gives CASSPGQVLTDTQYF.

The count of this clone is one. In DNA form, the CDR3 reads TGTGCCAGCAGTTACCCCCAATACGAGCAGTACTTC. The encoded protein is CASSYPQYEQYF. The chain couples TRBV6-6 to TRBJ2-7; D not resolved. Germline loops: CDR1 MNHNY, CDR2 SVGAGI (reference sequence). This CDR3 has 12 amino acids. V dropped 2 bases and J dropped 4 bases, with 6 bases sitting between them.

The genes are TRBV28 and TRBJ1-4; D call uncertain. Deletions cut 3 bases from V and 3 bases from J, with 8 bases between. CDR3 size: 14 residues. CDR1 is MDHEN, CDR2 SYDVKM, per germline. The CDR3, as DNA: TGTGCCAGCAGTTTGATGGTTTCTAATGAAAAACTGTTTTTT. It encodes CASSLMVSNEKLFF.

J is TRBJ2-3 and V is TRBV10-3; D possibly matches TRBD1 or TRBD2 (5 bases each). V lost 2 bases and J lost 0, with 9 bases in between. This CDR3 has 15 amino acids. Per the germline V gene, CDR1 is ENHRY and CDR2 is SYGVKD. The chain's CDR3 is CAISEEGFSTDTQYF. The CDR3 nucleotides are TGTGCCATCAGTGAGGAGGGGTTCAGCACAGATACGCAGTATTTT.

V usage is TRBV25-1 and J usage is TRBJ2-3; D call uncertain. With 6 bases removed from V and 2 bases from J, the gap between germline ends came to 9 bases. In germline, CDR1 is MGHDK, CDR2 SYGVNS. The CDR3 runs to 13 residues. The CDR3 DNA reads TGTGCCAGCAGCGTAGCCGACACAGATACGCAGTATTTT. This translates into CASSVADTDTQYF.

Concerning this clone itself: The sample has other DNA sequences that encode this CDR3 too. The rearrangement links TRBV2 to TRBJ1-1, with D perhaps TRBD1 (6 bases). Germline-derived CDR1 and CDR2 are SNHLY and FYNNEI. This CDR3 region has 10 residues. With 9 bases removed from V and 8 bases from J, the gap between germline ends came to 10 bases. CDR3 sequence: CASSDREAFF. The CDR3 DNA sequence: TGTGCCAGTTCGGACAGAGAAGCTTTCTTT.

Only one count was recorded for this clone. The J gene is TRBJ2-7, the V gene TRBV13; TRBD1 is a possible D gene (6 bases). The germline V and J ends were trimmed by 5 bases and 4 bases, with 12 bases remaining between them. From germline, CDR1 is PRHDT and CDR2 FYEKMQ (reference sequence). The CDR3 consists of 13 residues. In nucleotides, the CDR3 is TGTGCCAGCAGCCAGGGGACGGCTTACGAGCAGTACTTC. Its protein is CASSQGTAYEQYF. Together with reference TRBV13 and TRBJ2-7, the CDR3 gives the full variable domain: AAGVIQSPRHLIKEKRETATLKCYPIPRHDTVYWYQQGPGQDPQFLISFYEKMQSDKGSIPDRFSAQQFSDYHSELNMSSLELGDSALYFCASSQGTAYEQYFGPGTRLTVT.

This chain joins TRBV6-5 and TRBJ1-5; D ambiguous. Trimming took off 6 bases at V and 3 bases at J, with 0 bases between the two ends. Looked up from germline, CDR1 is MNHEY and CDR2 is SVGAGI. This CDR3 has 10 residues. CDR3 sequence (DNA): TGTGCCAGCAGCAATCAGCCCCAGCATTTT. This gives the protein CASSNQPQHF.

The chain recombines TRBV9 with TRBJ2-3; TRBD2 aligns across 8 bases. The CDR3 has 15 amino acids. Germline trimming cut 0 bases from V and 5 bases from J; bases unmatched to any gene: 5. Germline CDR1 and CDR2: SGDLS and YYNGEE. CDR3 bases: TGTGCCAGCAGCGTAGAAGCGGGGGTGGGAGATACGCAGTATTTT. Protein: CASSVEAGVGDTQYF.

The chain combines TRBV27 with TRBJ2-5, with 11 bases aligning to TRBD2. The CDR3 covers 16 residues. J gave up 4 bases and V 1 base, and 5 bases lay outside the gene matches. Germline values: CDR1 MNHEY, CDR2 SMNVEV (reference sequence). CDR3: CASSLLVAGGPETQYF. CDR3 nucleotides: TGTGCCAGCAGTTTATTGGTAGCGGGAGGGCCAGAGACCCAGTACTTC.

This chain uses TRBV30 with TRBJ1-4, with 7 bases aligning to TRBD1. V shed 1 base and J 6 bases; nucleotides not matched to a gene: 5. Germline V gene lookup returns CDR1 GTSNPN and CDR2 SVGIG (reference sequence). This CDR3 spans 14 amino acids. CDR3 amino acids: CAWSGQGGYEKLFF. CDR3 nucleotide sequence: TGTGCCTGGAGTGGACAGGGAGGTTATGAAAAACTGTTTTTT.

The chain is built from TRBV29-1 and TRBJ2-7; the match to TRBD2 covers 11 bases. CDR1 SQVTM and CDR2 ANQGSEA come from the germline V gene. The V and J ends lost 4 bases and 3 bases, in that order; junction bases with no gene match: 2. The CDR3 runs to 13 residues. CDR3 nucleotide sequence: TGCAGCGTTGTGACTAGCGGGAACTACGAGCAGTACTTC. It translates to CSVVTSGNYEQYF.

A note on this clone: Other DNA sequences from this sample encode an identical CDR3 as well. The CDR3 DNA reads TGTGCCAGCAGCCCGACAGGGGGCCAAGAGACCCAGTACTTC. This sequence encodes CASSPTGGQETQYF. V and J are TRBV28 and TRBJ2-5; TRBD1 matches 9 bases. V shed 6 bases, J shed 1 base, and the junction held 3 bases outside the gene matches. This CDR3 is built from 14 residues. Per the germline V gene, CDR1 is MDHEN and CDR2 is SYDVKM.

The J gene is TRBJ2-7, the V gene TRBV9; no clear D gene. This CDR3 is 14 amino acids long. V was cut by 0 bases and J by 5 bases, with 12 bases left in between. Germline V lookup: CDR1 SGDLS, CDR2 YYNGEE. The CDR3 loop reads CASSVARNDHEQYF. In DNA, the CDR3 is TGTGCCAGCAGCGTAGCGAGGAACGACCACGAGCAGTACTTC.

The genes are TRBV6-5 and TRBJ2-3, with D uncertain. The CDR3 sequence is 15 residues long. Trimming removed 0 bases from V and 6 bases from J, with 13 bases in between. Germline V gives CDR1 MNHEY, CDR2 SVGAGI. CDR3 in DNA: TGTGCCAGCAGTTACTCGAATAGGACCGGGGATACGCAGTATTTT. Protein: CASSYSNRTGDTQYF.

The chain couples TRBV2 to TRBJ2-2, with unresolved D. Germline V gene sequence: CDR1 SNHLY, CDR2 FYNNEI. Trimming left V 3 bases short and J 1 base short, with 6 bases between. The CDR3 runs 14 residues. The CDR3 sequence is CASSDYENTGELFF. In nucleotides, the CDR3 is TGTGCCAGCAGTGATTATGAGAACACCGGGGAGCTGTTTTTT. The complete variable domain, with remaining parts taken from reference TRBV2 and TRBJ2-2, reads EPEVTQTPSHQVTQMGQEVILRCVPISNHLYFYWYRQILGQKVEFLVSFYNNEISEKSEIFDDQFSVERPDGSNFTLKIRSTKLEDSAMYFCASSDYENTGELFFGEGSRLTVL.

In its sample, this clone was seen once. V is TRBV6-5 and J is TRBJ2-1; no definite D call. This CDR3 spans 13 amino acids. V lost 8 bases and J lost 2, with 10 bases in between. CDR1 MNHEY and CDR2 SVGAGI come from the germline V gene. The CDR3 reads CASSPGAYNEQFF. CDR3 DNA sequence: TGTGCCAGCTCCCCCGGCGCCTACAATGAGCAGTTCTTC.

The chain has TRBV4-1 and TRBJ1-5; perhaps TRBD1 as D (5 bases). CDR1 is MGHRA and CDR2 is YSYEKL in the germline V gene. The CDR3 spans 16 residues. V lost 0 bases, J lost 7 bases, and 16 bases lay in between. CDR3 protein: CASSQEGTGNRQPQHF. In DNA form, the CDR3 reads TGCGCCAGCAGCCAAGAAGGGACTGGCAACCGCCAGCCCCAGCATTTT.

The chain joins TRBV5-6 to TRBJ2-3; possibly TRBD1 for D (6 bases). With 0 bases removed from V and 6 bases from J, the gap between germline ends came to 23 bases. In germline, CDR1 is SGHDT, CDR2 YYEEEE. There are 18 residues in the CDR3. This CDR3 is CASSLGRSGGTHMDTQYF. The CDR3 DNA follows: TGTGCCAGCAGCTTGGGCAGGTCTGGGGGCACGCACATGGATACGCAGTATTTT.

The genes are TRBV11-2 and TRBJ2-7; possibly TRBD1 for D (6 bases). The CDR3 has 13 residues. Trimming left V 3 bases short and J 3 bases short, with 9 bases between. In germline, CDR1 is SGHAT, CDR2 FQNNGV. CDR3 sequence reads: CASSFSQGYEQYF. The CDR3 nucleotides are TGTGCCAGCAGCTTTTCACAGGGCTACGAGCAGTACTTC.

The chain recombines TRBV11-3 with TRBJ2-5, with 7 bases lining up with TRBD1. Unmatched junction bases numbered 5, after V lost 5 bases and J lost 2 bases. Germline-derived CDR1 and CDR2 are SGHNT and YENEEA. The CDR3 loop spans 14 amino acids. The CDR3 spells CASSRPGQQETQYF. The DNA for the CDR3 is TGTGCCAGCAGCCGGCCGGGACAGCAAGAGACCCAGTACTTC.

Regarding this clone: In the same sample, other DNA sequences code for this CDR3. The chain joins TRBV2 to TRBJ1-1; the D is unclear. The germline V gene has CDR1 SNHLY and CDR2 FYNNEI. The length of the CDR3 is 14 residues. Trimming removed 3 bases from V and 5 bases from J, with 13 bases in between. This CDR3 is CASSETGMGTEAFF. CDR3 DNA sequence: TGTGCCAGCAGTGAGACGGGGATGGGAACTGAAGCTTTCTTT.

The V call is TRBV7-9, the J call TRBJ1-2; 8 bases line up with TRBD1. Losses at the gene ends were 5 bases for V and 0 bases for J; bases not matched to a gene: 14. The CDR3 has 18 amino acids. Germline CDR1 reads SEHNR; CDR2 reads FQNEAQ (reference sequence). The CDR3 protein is CASSPQIGTGVPNYGYTF. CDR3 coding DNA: TGTGCCAGCAGCCCACAGATTGGGACAGGAGTCCCTAACTATGGCTACACCTTC.

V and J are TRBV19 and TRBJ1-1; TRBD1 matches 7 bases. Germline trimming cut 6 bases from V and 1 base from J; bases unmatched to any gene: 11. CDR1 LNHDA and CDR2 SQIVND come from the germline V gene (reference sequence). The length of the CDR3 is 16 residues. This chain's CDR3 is CASSLDREAPNTEAFF. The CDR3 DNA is TGTGCCAGTAGCCTAGACAGGGAAGCCCCGAACACTGAAGCTTTCTTT.